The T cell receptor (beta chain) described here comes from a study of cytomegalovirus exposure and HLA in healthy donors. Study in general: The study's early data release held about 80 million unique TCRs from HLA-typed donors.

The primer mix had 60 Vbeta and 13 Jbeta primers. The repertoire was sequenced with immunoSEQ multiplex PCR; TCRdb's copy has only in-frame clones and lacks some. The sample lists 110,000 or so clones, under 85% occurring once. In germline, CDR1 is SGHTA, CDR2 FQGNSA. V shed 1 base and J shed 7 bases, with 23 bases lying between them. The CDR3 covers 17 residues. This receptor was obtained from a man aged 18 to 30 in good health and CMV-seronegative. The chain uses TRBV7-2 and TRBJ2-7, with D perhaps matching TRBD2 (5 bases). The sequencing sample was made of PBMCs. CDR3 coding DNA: TGTGCCAGCAGCTTAGTGTCTGAACCCGGGGTTTTGTGGGAGCAGTACTTC. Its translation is CASSLVSEPGVLWEQYF. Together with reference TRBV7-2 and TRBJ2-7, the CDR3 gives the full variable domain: GAGVSQSPSNKVTEKGKDVELRCDPISGHTALYWYRQSLGQGLEFLIYFQGNSAPDKSGLPSDRFSAERTGGSVSTLTIQRTQQEDSAVYLCASSLVSEPGVLWEQYFGPGTRLTVT.